This passage covers 25 T cell receptor beta chains from one sample sequenced in a study of blood T cell repertoires in COVID-19. Here immunoSEQ multiplex PCR was the method, and the copy in TCRdb shows in-frame clones only, minus some. The sample lists 60,000 or so clones, more than 75% seen once, with roughly 12% in the top ten. The specimen sequenced was peripheral blood. Receptors originate from a human donor in a cohort sampled during active COVID-19.

The CDR3 protein is CASSYSVRLYEQYF. CDR3 nucleotide sequence: TGTGCCAGCAGTTATTCGGTCAGGCTCTACGAGCAGTACTTC. This chain connects TRBV6-5 to TRBJ2-7; unclear D gene. Germline-derived CDR1 and CDR2 are MNHEY and SVGAGI. Trimming left V 3 bases short and J 3 bases short, with 12 bases between. This CDR3 has 14 amino acids.

In its sample, this clone was seen once. This chain connects TRBV28 to TRBJ1-2; tentative D call: TRBD1 (5 bases). The germline V and J ends were trimmed by 6 bases and 4 bases, with 18 bases remaining between them. Germline loops: CDR1 MDHEN, CDR2 SYDVKM. The CDR3 is 15 amino acids. The CDR3 DNA sequence: TGTGCCAGCAGGCTTTCGGGTGGGGGGTCCTATGGCTACACCTTC. Translating gives CASRLSGGGSYGYTF.

The V gene is TRBV28, the J gene TRBJ1-1, with D unclear. The CDR3 has 13 residues. With 10 bases removed from V and 2 bases from J, the gap between germline ends came to 14 bases. The germline V gene has CDR1 MDHEN and CDR2 SYDVKM. The CDR3 nucleotides read TGTGCCACCGGATCTACAGATAACACTGAAGCTTTCTTT. Its protein product is CATGSTDNTEAFF.

V is TRBV5-1 and J is TRBJ1-1, with a tentative D call TRBD1 (5 bases). Germline V gene sequence: CDR1 SGHRS, CDR2 YFSETQ. CDR3 length: 14 amino acids. V lost 0 bases, J lost 1 base, and 7 bases lay in between. CDR3 DNA: TGCGCCAGCAGCTTGGAACAGGCGAACACTGAAGCTTTCTTT. This translates into CASSLEQANTEAFF.

The CDR3 reads CASSEFAGVYEQYF. DNA of the CDR3: TGTGCCAGCAGTGAATTTGCAGGGGTCTACGAGCAGTACTTC. This rearrangement joins TRBV2 to TRBJ2-7, with a tentative D call TRBD1 (6 bases). Germline assignment: CDR1 SNHLY and CDR2 FYNNEI. Trimming stripped 2 bases from V and 3 bases from J, with 11 bases between. This CDR3 contains 14 residues.

The V call is TRBV20-1, the J call TRBJ2-3; D unclear. CDR1 is DFQATT, CDR2 SNEGSKA, per germline (reference sequence). Trimming left V 3 bases short and J 4 bases short, with 5 bases between. The CDR3 extends over 11 amino acids. CDR3 sequence (DNA): TGCAGTGCTAGCTCGGCAGATACGCAGTATTTT. Protein: CSASSADTQYF.

The table lists this clone with a few counts. DNA for the CDR3: TGTGCCAGCAGGGAAACAGGGTTTCAGCCCCAGCATTTT. It specifies CASRETGFQPQHF. The chain recombines TRBV2 with TRBJ1-5, with D maybe TRBD1 (6 bases). Germline values: CDR1 SNHLY, CDR2 FYNNEI. The CDR3 is made up of 13 amino acids. V was shortened by 6 bases and J by 6 bases, with 12 bases between the two germline ends.

This clone occurred a few times. The chain joins TRBV28 to TRBJ1-2; 9 bases agree with TRBD1. V lost 4 bases and J lost 7; bases outside the gene matches: 16. Looked up from germline, CDR1 is MDHEN and CDR2 is SYDVKM. The CDR3 sequence is 17 residues long. The CDR3 is CASSSHSFTGGAGGYTF. CDR3 sequence (DNA): TGTGCCAGCAGTTCCCACTCCTTTACAGGGGGCGCGGGTGGCTACACCTTC.

This clone was counted only a few times. V is TRBV24-1 and J is TRBJ2-7; 12 bases agree with TRBD2. The V gene end was trimmed by 4 bases and the J gene end by 9 bases; junction bases not matched to a gene: 3. Germline values: CDR1 KGHDR, CDR2 SFDVKD. The CDR3 is 13 amino acids. CDR3 in amino acids: CATSEGGLAGQYF. The CDR3 DNA reads TGTGCCACCAGTGAGGGGGGACTAGCGGGGCAGTACTTC.

A few counts support this clone. This chain joins TRBV20-1 and TRBJ1-6; D not certain. CDR3 length: 10 amino acids. With 5 bases removed from V and 9 bases from J, the gap between germline ends came to 5 bases. Per the germline V gene, CDR1 is DFQATT and CDR2 is SNEGSKA (reference sequence). In nucleotides, the CDR3 is TGCAGTGCTCATTGTTCACCCCTCCACTTT. It is translated as CSAHCSPLHF.

Regarding this clone: Sequence at one end of the junction differs from germline and may be a read error. The rearrangement joins TRBV5-1 to TRBJ1-4, with a weak D call TRBD1 (6 bases). Germline-derived CDR1 and CDR2 are SGHRS and YFSETQ. The CDR3 has 14 amino acids. This chain's CDR3 is CASRLDSFNEKLFF. CDR3 in DNA: TGCGCCAGCAGATTGGACAGTTTCAATGAAAAACTGTTTTTT. Full variable domain (missing parts from reference TRBV5-1 and TRBJ1-4): KAGVTQTPRYLIKTRGQQVTLSCSPISGHRSVSWYQQTPGQGLQFLFEYFSETQRNKGNFPGRFSGRQFSNSRSEMNVSTLELGDSALYLCASRLDSFNEKLFFGSGTQLSVL.

The chain has TRBV24-1 and TRBJ2-3; 7 bases are shared with TRBD2. V dropped 3 bases and J dropped 1; count of bases not matched to a gene: 6. Per germline, CDR1 KGHDR and CDR2 SFDVKD. CDR3 size: 16 residues. The CDR3 loop is CATSDAERGGTDTQYF. In DNA form, the CDR3 reads TGTGCCACCAGTGATGCCGAGCGGGGTGGCACAGATACGCAGTATTTT.

This clone was observed a handful of times. The chain employs TRBV6-5 and TRBJ1-1, with 7 bases matching TRBD1. Germline CDR1 is MNHEY and CDR2 is SVGAGI. After removal of 5 bases from V and 5 bases from J, the junction contained 8 bases not matched to a gene. The CDR3 has 14 amino acids. The CDR3 DNA reads as TGTGCCAGCAGTCTTCATTCAGGGGGGACTGAAGCTTTCTTT. It codes for CASSLHSGGTEAFF.

V gene TRBV5-1 combines with J gene TRBJ2-4, with TRBD2 as a possible D gene (6 bases). The V end was cut by 4 bases, the J end by 6 bases, with 11 bases between. The germline V gene encodes CDR1 SGHRS and CDR2 YFSETQ. The CDR3 has 13 residues. CDR3 in amino acids: CASSQLGGNIQYF. In nucleotides, the CDR3 is TGCGCCAGCAGCCAATTGGGGGGAAACATTCAGTACTTC.

The chain has TRBV6-2 or TRBV6-3 and TRBJ2-1; 8 positions agree with TRBD2. The V segment lost 6 bases and the J segment 6 bases; nucleotides outside the gene matches: 7. CDR3 length: 14 amino acids. Germline CDR1 reads MNHEY; CDR2 reads SVGEGT. As DNA, the CDR3 is TGTGCCAGCAGCTCGCCCGGGACTAGCAATGAGCAGTTCTTC. This gives the protein CASSSPGTSNEQFF.

The V and J genes are TRBV15 and TRBJ2-1, with a possible D match to TRBD2 (6 bases). The ends were cut back, 1 base at V and 15 bases at J, with 16 bases in the middle. The CDR3 has 13 amino acids. Germline V gene data show CDR1 as LNHNV and CDR2 as YYDKDF (reference sequence). The CDR3 DNA reads as TGTGCCACCAGCAGAGCAATCCGGGACTCGGCGTTCTTC. Its translation: CATSRAIRDSAFF.

V is TRBV9 and J is TRBJ2-3; TRBD1 might be the D (6 bases). Germline V gene lookup returns CDR1 SGDLS and CDR2 YYNGEE. This CDR3 is 16 amino acids long. V lost 0 bases and J lost 2, with 13 bases in between. The CDR3: CASSVGLGGDTDTQYF. CDR3 nucleotides: TGTGCCAGCAGCGTAGGGCTAGGGGGAGACACAGATACGCAGTATTTT.

The gene calls are TRBV2 and TRBJ1-2, with 8 bases that match TRBD1. The J segment lost 3 bases and the V segment lost 9 bases, leaving 6 bases of the junction unmatched. CDR3 length: 13 residues. Germline V gene sequence: CDR1 SNHLY, CDR2 FYNNEI. This CDR3 is CARTGDTDYGYTF. Written as DNA, the CDR3 is TGTGCCAGGACAGGGGACACCGACTATGGCTACACCTTC.

In its sample, this clone was seen once. The CDR3 nucleotides are TGCAGCGGAAGGGACAGTTCCCATGGCTACACCTTC. Translated: CSGRDSSHGYTF. The chain is built from TRBV29-1 and TRBJ1-2, with 7 bases matching TRBD1. The CDR3 loop spans 12 amino acids. CDR1 and CDR2 (germline): SQVTM, ANQGSEA. After removal of 7 bases from V and 6 bases from J, the junction contained 8 bases not matched to a gene.

This clone was detected only a few times. This chain uses TRBV4-2 with TRBJ1-5, with D perhaps matching TRBD1 (5 bases). The germline CDR1 and CDR2 sequences are LGHNA and YNFKEQ. Between the trimmed V and J ends, which lost 1 base and 0 bases, there was a span of 22 bases. The CDR3 covers 20 residues. The CDR3 here is CASSQVLGPTPGGSNQPQHF. CDR3 DNA sequence: TGTGCCAGCAGCCAAGTGTTAGGACCGACTCCGGGGGGTAGCAATCAGCCCCAGCATTTT.

The gene calls are TRBV29-1 and TRBJ1-5; 7 positions match TRBD1. The CDR3 is made up of 14 amino acids. Germline V CDR1 and CDR2: SQVTM, ANQGSEA. V was pared by 6 bases and J by 0 bases, with 5 bases of the junction left unmatched. CDR3 residues: CSVRGTDSNQPQHF. The CDR3 DNA is TGCAGCGTGAGAGGGACAGATAGCAATCAGCCCCAGCATTTT. Full variable domain (missing parts from reference TRBV29-1 and TRBJ1-5): SAVISQKPSRDICQRGTSLTIQCQVDSQVTMMFWYRQQPGQSLTLIATANQGSEATYESGFVIDKFPISRPNLTFSTLTVSNMSPEDSSIYLCSVRGTDSNQPQHFGDGTRLSIL.

This clone was observed once. The chain recombines TRBV5-1 with TRBJ1-2; the match to TRBD1 covers 7 bases. The junction had 11 bases not matched to a gene; V was cut back by 4 bases and J by 5 bases. CDR3 length: 15 amino acids. CDR1 SGHRS and CDR2 YFSETQ come from the germline V gene. The CDR3 DNA follows: TGCGCCAGCAGCGAAGGACAGGCGGCGGGGTATGGCTACACCTTC. Translating gives CASSEGQAAGYGYTF.

This sequence joins TRBV30 and TRBJ1-1; D unclear. V lost 0 bases and J 0 bases, leaving 8 bases between the germline ends. Germline V gene data show CDR1 as GTSNPN and CDR2 as SVGIG (reference sequence). The length of the CDR3 is 14 residues. This chain's CDR3 is CAWSVGEMNTEAFF. The CDR3 DNA reads as TGTGCCTGGAGTGTTGGGGAGATGAACACTGAAGCTTTCTTT.

This clone was observed a single time. The gene calls are TRBV18 and TRBJ2-3, with 13 bases lining up with TRBD2. Losses at the gene ends were 4 bases for V and 4 bases for J; bases not matched to a gene: 5. The CDR3 is 16 amino acids. Germline V gene lookup returns CDR1 KGHSH and CDR2 LQKENI. The CDR3 here is CASSQGTSGTSDTQYF. CDR3 coding DNA: TGTGCCAGCTCACAGGGGACTAGCGGGACCTCAGATACGCAGTATTTT.

The CDR3 sequence: CSVTPLHLATNEKLFF. DNA for the CDR3: TGCAGCGTTACCCCGTTACACCTTGCAACTAATGAAAAACTGTTTTTT. This chain links TRBV29-1 with TRBJ1-4; D is ambiguous. The CDR3 sequence is 16 residues long. Germline V gene data show CDR1 as SQVTM and CDR2 as ANQGSEA. V lost 5 bases and J lost 0, with 16 bases in between. The variable domain in full, with the rest retrieved from reference TRBV29-1 and TRBJ1-4, is SAVISQKPSRDICQRGTSLTIQCQVDSQVTMMFWYRQQPGQSLTLIATANQGSEATYESGFVIDKFPISRPNLTFSTLTVSNMSPEDSSIYLCSVTPLHLATNEKLFFGSGTQLSVL.